These 14 T cell receptor beta chains were all obtained from the same sample, sequenced in a study of identical twins. TCRdb reprocessed the 5' RACE reads via MiXCR and lists one record per CDR3 protein. The profile shows about 790,000 distinct CDR3 sequences, 15% to 20% of them singletons. These records were also assigned to another study, of T cells expressing NK-cell markers.

The sequencing sample was made of PBMCs. The receptors come from a woman between 18 and 29 years old in good health.

In its sample, this clonotype was seen a few times. The chain joins TRBV4-1 to TRBJ2-5, with D perhaps assigned TRBD1 or TRBD2 (5 bases each). With 3 bases removed from V and 5 bases from J, the gap between germline ends came to 13 bases. CDR1 MGHRA and CDR2 YSYEKL come from the germline V gene. This CDR3 has 14 residues. The CDR3 loop reads CASSQGPPGETQYF. In nucleotides, the CDR3 is TGCGCCAGCAGCCAGGGACCTCCTGGGGAGACCCAGTACTTC.

The chain is built from TRBV5-1 and TRBJ2-7, with D perhaps matching TRBD2 (5 bases). Trimming took 0 bases from V and 9 from J, leaving 22 bases between them. This CDR3 contains 16 residues. From germline, CDR1 is SGHRS and CDR2 YFSETQ. Written as DNA, the CDR3 is TGCGCCAGCAGCTTGGGAACGGCGGGCCCCACCGCCGGGCAGTACTTC. Translating gives CASSLGTAGPTAGQYF.

This clonotype came up a few times. The rearrangement uses TRBV2 and TRBJ2-7; D may be TRBD1 (6 bases). The length of the CDR3 is 11 residues. Trimming took off 10 bases at V and 9 bases at J, with 16 bases between the two ends. Per germline, CDR1 SNHLY and CDR2 FYNNEI. The CDR3 sequence: CATDLQGVQYF. The CDR3 DNA is TGTGCCACCGATTTACAGGGTGTGCAGTACTTC.

The rearrangement links TRBV30 to TRBJ2-7, with no clear D. The V gene lost 5 bases and the J gene lost 2 bases, with 4 bases spanning the gap. The CDR3 has 10 amino acids. The V gene's germline CDR1 is GTSNPN and CDR2 SVGIG (reference sequence). Here the CDR3 reads CAWGTYEQYF. The CDR3 nucleotides read TGTGCCTGGGGGACCTACGAGCAGTACTTC.

This clonotype came up a few times. The chain links TRBV5-1 to TRBJ2-1; TRBD1 agrees at 10 bases. V dropped 5 bases and J dropped 6; count of bases not matched to a gene: 5. The germline gives CDR1 SGHRS, CDR2 YFSETQ. This CDR3 region has 14 residues. The CDR3 here is CASRTGTGVNEQFF. The DNA of the CDR3 is TGCGCCAGCAGGACCGGGACAGGGGTCAATGAGCAGTTCTTC.

This clonotype came up a few times. V is TRBV14 and J is TRBJ2-3; D gene uncertain. CDR1 and CDR2 from the germline V gene are SGHDN and FVKESK. Trimming took 3 bases from V and 2 from J, leaving 12 bases between them. The CDR3 has 15 residues. The CDR3 loop is CASSQSQRYTDTQYF. DNA for the CDR3: TGTGCCAGCAGCCAGTCCCAGCGCTACACAGATACGCAGTATTTT. The full variable domain, its missing parts supplied by reference TRBV14 and TRBJ2-3, is EAGVTQFPSHSVIEKGQTVTLRCDPISGHDNLYWYRRVMGKEIKFLLHFVKESKQDESGMPNNRFLAERTGGTYSTLKVQPAELEDSGVYFCASSQSQRYTDTQYFGPGTRLTVL.

The gene calls are TRBV12-3 or TRBV12-4 and TRBJ1-2, with 7 nucleotides matching TRBD1. This CDR3 comprises 13 residues. The ends lost 5 bases at V and 7 bases at J; junction bases unmatched: 7. In nucleotides, the CDR3 is TGTGCCAGCAGTAGGGTCAACAGGGGTGGCTACACCTTC. Residues: CASSRVNRGGYTF.

This clonotype was seen a handful of times. This chain joins TRBV29-1 and TRBJ1-5; maybe TRBD1 (5 bases). The V end was cut by 8 bases, the J end by 0 bases, with 14 bases between. The germline V gene encodes CDR1 SQVTM and CDR2 ANQGSEA. The CDR3 extends over 14 amino acids. The CDR3: CSTRDGHSNQPQHF. In nucleotides, the CDR3 is TGCAGCACCCGGGACGGCCATAGCAATCAGCCCCAGCATTTT.

This clonotype was counted only a few times. V and J are TRBV7-8 and TRBJ2-6; D is possibly TRBD1 (6 bases). The CDR3 sequence is 18 residues long. Trimming took 9 bases from V and 0 from J, leaving 21 bases between them. The germline CDR1 and CDR2 sequences are SGHVS and FQNEAQ. Here the CDR3 reads CASLFPSDSSSGANVLTF. CDR3 sequence (DNA): TGTGCCAGTCTTTTTCCTTCGGACAGCAGCTCTGGGGCCAACGTCCTGACTTTC.

This clonotype has only a few counts. This chain links TRBV5-1 with TRBJ1-1; a possible D gene is TRBD1 (5 bases). In germline, CDR1 is SGHRS, CDR2 YFSETQ. V was clipped by 4 bases and J by 6 bases, with 16 bases between them. CDR3 size: 14 residues. For the CDR3, the DNA is TGCGCCAGCAGCCGGCCTGAGGGGACCGCTGAAGCTTTCTTT. Its translation: CASSRPEGTAEAFF.

V usage is TRBV18 and J usage is TRBJ1-1, with 9 bases that match TRBD1. The CDR3 covers 15 residues. V shed 3 bases, J shed 6 bases, and the junction held 8 bases outside the gene matches. CDR1 and CDR2 (germline): KGHSH, LQKENI. The chain's CDR3 is CASSPKGQGSSEAFF. CDR3 coding DNA: TGTGCCAGCTCACCCAAGGGACAGGGCTCGTCTGAAGCTTTCTTT.

This clonotype was observed a few times. The rearrangement uses TRBV6-2 or TRBV6-3 and TRBJ1-1; D might be TRBD1 (6 bases). V was shortened by 8 bases and J by 8 bases, with 9 bases between the two germline ends. CDR1 and CDR2 from the germline V gene are MNHEY and SVGEGT. The length of the CDR3 is 10 residues. CDR3 residues: CASGGGEAFF. CDR3 in DNA: TGTGCCAGCGGTGGGGGCGAAGCTTTCTTT.

This clonotype appeared a few times. CDR3 in amino acids: CASRPTSASTGELFF. In nucleotides, the CDR3 is TGCGCCAGCAGACCAACTAGCGCGAGCACCGGGGAGCTGTTTTTT. This rearrangement joins TRBV5-1 to TRBJ2-2; 7 bases align to TRBD2. The germline gives CDR1 SGHRS, CDR2 YFSETQ. CDR3 length equals 15 residues. V was pared by 5 bases and J by 4 bases, with 8 bases of the junction left unmatched. Combining the CDR3 with reference TRBV5-1 and TRBJ2-2 gives the whole variable domain KAGVTQTPRYLIKTRGQQVTLSCSPISGHRSVSWYQQTPGQGLQFLFEYFSETQRNKGNFPGRFSGRQFSNSRSEMNVSTLELGDSALYLCASRPTSASTGELFFGEGSRLTVL.

This clonotype was observed many times. The gene calls are TRBV5-1 and TRBJ2-1; D remains unclear. This CDR3 is 15 amino acids long. The V gene lost 1 base and the J gene lost 0 bases, with 8 bases spanning the gap. CDR1 and CDR2 from the germline V gene are SGHRS and YFSETQ. Here the CDR3 DNA reads TGCGCCAGCAGCTTGTTCCCTAGCTCCTACAATGAGCAGTTCTTC. Its translation: CASSLFPSSYNEQFF. Variable domain in full (rest from reference TRBV5-1 and TRBJ2-1): KAGVTQTPRYLIKTRGQQVTLSCSPISGHRSVSWYQQTPGQGLQFLFEYFSETQRNKGNFPGRFSGRQFSNSRSEMNVSTLELGDSALYLCASSLFPSSYNEQFFGPGTRLTVL.